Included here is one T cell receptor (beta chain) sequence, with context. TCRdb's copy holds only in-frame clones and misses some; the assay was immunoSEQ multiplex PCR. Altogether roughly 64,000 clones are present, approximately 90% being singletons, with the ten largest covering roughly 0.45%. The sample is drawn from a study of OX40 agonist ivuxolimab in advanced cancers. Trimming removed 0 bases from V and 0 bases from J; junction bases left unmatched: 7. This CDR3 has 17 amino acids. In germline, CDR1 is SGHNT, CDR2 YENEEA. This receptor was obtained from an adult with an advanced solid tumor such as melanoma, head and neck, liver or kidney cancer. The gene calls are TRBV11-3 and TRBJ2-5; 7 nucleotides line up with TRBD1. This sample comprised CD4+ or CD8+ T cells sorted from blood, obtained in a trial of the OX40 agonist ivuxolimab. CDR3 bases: TGTGCCAGCAGCTTAGATCATGGGACAGCGTACCAAGAGACCCAGTACTTC. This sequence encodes CASSLDHGTAYQETQYF.